A single sample gave rise to the 9 T cell receptor beta chains below, sequenced in a study of T cells in localized non-small cell lung cancer. Assay used: immunoSEQ multiplex PCR; TCRdb lists only in-frame clones, some missing. Of around 2,000 clones listed, 20% to 25% are singletons. The material was normal lung tissue next to the tumor, obtained before any cancer treatment. Receptors originate from a male donor aged 60 or older with stage I lung adenocarcinoma.

The V and J genes are TRBV9 and TRBJ1-6; D might be TRBD1 (6 bases). Trimming removed 4 bases at V and 5 bases at J, with 13 bases between. This CDR3 spans 15 amino acids. Germline V gives CDR1 SGDLS, CDR2 YYNGEE. The CDR3 spells CASSRGGADNSPLHF. In DNA form, the CDR3 reads TGTGCCAGCAGCAGGGGGGGCGCGGATAATTCACCCCTCCACTTT. Drawing the rest from reference TRBV9 and TRBJ1-6, the complete variable domain is DSGVTQTPKHLITATGQRVTLRCSPRSGDLSVYWYQQSLDQGLQFLIQYYNGEERAKGNILERFSAQQFPDLHSELNLSSLELGDSALYFCASSRGGADNSPLHFGNGTRLTVT.

This clone was counted only a few times. The CDR3 nucleotides are TGTGCCAGCAGCTTGGGCGGGGGCCGGGCAGATACGCAGTATTTT. This translates into CASSLGGGRADTQYF. This sequence joins TRBV11-3 and TRBJ2-3; D is possibly TRBD2 (7 bases). Trimming pared 3 bases from V and 4 bases from J, leaving 14 bases between. The length of the CDR3 is 15 residues. CDR1 is SGHNT, CDR2 YENEEA, per germline.

In this sample, this clone is medium-sized. The rearrangement joins TRBV11-3 to TRBJ2-5; 9 bases line up with TRBD1. The CDR3 length is 14 residues. The J segment lost 5 bases and the V segment lost 5 bases, leaving 6 bases of the junction unmatched. Germline V gives CDR1 SGHNT, CDR2 YENEEA. CDR3 DNA: TGTGCCAGCAGCGTTAGACAGGGGGTGGAGACCCAGTACTTC. This encodes CASSVRQGVETQYF.

In its sample, this clone is medium-sized (0.01 to 0.1%). This chain connects TRBV4-1 to TRBJ2-3, with 7 bases aligning to TRBD1. Germline CDR1 is MGHRA and CDR2 is YSYEKL. The CDR3 has 17 residues. Germline trimming cut 1 base from V and 0 bases from J; bases unmatched to any gene: 7. The CDR3 bases are TGCGCCAGCAGCCAAGCCTTGACAGGGTCTAGCACAGATACGCAGTATTTT. Its protein product is CASSQALTGSSTDTQYF.

The gene calls are TRBV6-8 and TRBJ2-2; tentatively, D is TRBD2 (5 bases). V lost 7 bases and J 3 bases, leaving 12 bases between the germline ends. Germline V gene lookup returns CDR1 MNHGY and CDR2 SAAAGT. CDR3 length: 14 residues. The DNA for the CDR3 is TGTGCCAGCAAGGAAGGGAGCGACACCGGGGAGCTGTTTTTT. It codes for CASKEGSDTGELFF.

The V call is TRBV29-1, the J call TRBJ2-3; D gene uncertain. From germline, CDR1 is SQVTM and CDR2 ANQGSEA. The CDR3 spans 14 residues. V was shortened by 1 base and J by 5 bases, with 13 bases between the two germline ends. The CDR3 sequence: CSVEGAPRGDTQYF. The CDR3 DNA follows: TGCAGCGTTGAAGGGGCCCCGCGCGGAGATACGCAGTATTTT.

V gene TRBV19 combines with J gene TRBJ2-7; possibly TRBD1 or TRBD2 for D (5 bases each). The V end lost 1 base, the J end lost 3 bases, and 13 bases lay between the germline ends. This CDR3 region has 15 residues. The germline CDR1 and CDR2 sequences are LNHDA and SQIVND (reference sequence). The CDR3 is CASSIVGTGNYEQYF. The CDR3 DNA sequence: TGTGCCAGTAGTATAGTGGGGACGGGAAACTACGAGCAGTACTTC.

The V and J genes are TRBV19 and TRBJ1-6, with 7 bases identical to TRBD1. The CDR3 has 16 amino acids. Germline CDR1 LNHDA, CDR2 SQIVND (reference sequence). The J segment lost 7 bases and the V segment lost 4 bases, leaving 10 bases of the junction unmatched. The CDR3, as DNA: TGTGCCAGTAGTACGACCGGACAGGCGGGGAATTCACCCCTCCACTTT. Encoded protein: CASSTTGQAGNSPLHF.

This clone was observed a few times. The chain joins TRBV16 to TRBJ1-3, with D unresolved. Germline CDR1 is KGHSY and CDR2 is FQNENV. V was shortened by 1 base and J by 4 bases, with 5 bases between the two germline ends. The CDR3 runs to 13 residues. The DNA for the CDR3 is TGTGCCAGCAGCCAATATACAGGAAACACCATATATTTT. Amino acid sequence: CASSQYTGNTIYF.